The 19 T cell receptor beta chains below were found in one sample sequenced in a study of blood T cell repertoires in COVID-19. Produced via immunoSEQ multiplex PCR; TCRdb's table is partial and in-frame only. The table shows approximately 200,000 clones, with 85% to 90% occurring only once. Sample: PBMCs or T cells enriched from blood (not recorded which). These receptors were collected from a young woman in a cohort exposed to, infected with or recovered from COVID-19 (not recorded which).

V usage is TRBV28 and J usage is TRBJ1-5; 7 bases are a match to TRBD1. From germline, CDR1 is MDHEN and CDR2 SYDVKM. The CDR3 contains 19 residues. V lost 7 bases to trimming and J lost 3 bases; unmatched junction nucleotides: 21. CDR3 bases: TGTGCCAGCACCTCACGACCGGGTAGGGGGCTTAGTCCCAATCAGCCCCAGCATTTT. Translating it yields CASTSRPGRGLSPNQPQHF. The full variable domain, with the rest looked up from reference TRBV28 and TRBJ1-5, is DVKVTQSSRYLVKRTGEKVFLECVQDMDHENMFWYRQDPGLGLRLIYFSYDVKMKEKGDIPEGYSVSREKKERFSLILESASTNQTSMYLCASTSRPGRGLSPNQPQHFGDGTRLSIL.

Only one count was recorded for this clone. This chain connects TRBV5-4 to TRBJ1-2, with D possibly matching TRBD1 (6 bases). The V end was cut by 7 bases, the J end by 2 bases, with 12 bases between. The V gene's germline CDR1 is SGHNT and CDR2 YYREEE (reference sequence). The CDR3 runs to 13 residues. Written as DNA, the CDR3 is TGTGCCAGCGGCAGAACAGGGAACTATGGCTACACCTTC. Translating it yields CASGRTGNYGYTF.

The rearrangement links TRBV15 to TRBJ2-1; 9 bases map to TRBD1. The CDR3 covers 15 residues. The germline V gene has CDR1 LNHNV and CDR2 YYDKDF (reference sequence). After removal of 6 bases from V and 10 bases from J, the junction contained 13 bases not matched to a gene. The CDR3 here is CATRPRDRDRDEQFF. CDR3 nucleotide sequence: TGTGCCACCAGACCAAGGGACAGGGATCGGGACGAGCAGTTCTTC.

The V call is TRBV5-6, the J call TRBJ1-6; 9 bases map to TRBD1. Germline CDR1 is SGHDT and CDR2 is YYEEEE. V dropped 2 bases and J dropped 10; count of bases not matched to a gene: 10. This CDR3 comprises 16 residues. The CDR3 reads CASSFWDRVVGSPLHF. In nucleotides, the CDR3 is TGTGCCAGCAGCTTCTGGGACAGGGTTGTCGGGTCACCCCTCCACTTT.

The chain uses TRBV12-3 or TRBV12-4 and TRBJ1-2, with D unclear. V was shortened by 6 bases and J by 7 bases, with 12 bases between the two germline ends. The CDR3 consists of 12 residues. The CDR3 DNA follows: TGTGCCAGCAGCTTACCAGCGCGTGGCTACACCTTC. It is translated as CASSLPARGYTF.

This chain connects TRBV2 to TRBJ1-5, with TRBD1 matching over 8 bases. V was clipped by 6 bases and J by 5 bases; unmatched bases: 6. CDR3 length: 14 amino acids. Germline V gives CDR1 SNHLY, CDR2 FYNNEI. CDR3 sequence (DNA): TGTGCCAGCAGAGACAGGGGATGGGATCAGCCCCAGCATTTT. This translates into CASRDRGWDQPQHF.

The chain carries TRBV5-4 and TRBJ2-7; perhaps TRBD2 as D (5 bases). The CDR3 covers 17 residues. Germline values: CDR1 SGHNT, CDR2 YYREEE (reference sequence). The ends were cut back, 0 bases at V and 2 bases at J, with 18 bases in the middle. The DNA of the CDR3 is TGTGCCAGCAGCTTGGGACCGGGAATTTCTAAGACCTACGAGCAGTACTTC. Translating it yields CASSLGPGISKTYEQYF.

The chain combines TRBV3-1 (or the pseudogene TRBV3-2) with TRBJ2-3, with 10 bases matching TRBD2. The CDR3 runs to 16 residues. The trim removed 4 bases at V and 4 bases at J, leaving 8 bases unmatched. Germline CDR1 LGHDT, CDR2 YNNKEL (reference sequence). CDR3 amino acids: CASSRAAGGSADTQYF. CDR3 nucleotides: TGTGCCAGCAGCCGAGCAGCGGGGGGGTCTGCAGATACGCAGTATTTT.

This chain uses TRBV24-1 with TRBJ1-1; 7 bases agree with TRBD1. Per the germline V gene, CDR1 is KGHDR and CDR2 is SFDVKD. J lost 4 bases, V lost 2 bases, and 6 bases had no gene match. The CDR3 extends over 15 amino acids. Here the CDR3 reads CATSDSGGGSTEAFF. In DNA form, the CDR3 reads TGTGCCACCAGTGATTCAGGGGGTGGTAGCACTGAAGCTTTCTTT.

The V call is TRBV6-6, the J call TRBJ2-1; D call uncertain. The germline V gene encodes CDR1 MNHNY and CDR2 SVGAGI (reference sequence). With 6 bases removed from V and 8 bases from J, the gap between germline ends came to 11 bases. The CDR3 loop spans 12 amino acids. The CDR3 nucleotides read TGTGCCAGCAGCCCGCTCGCGCATGAGCAGTTCTTC. Protein: CASSPLAHEQFF.

The chain links TRBV5-1 to TRBJ2-2; a possible D gene is TRBD1 (5 bases). The CDR3 is 15 amino acids. Germline lookup yields CDR1 SGHRS and CDR2 YFSETQ. Trimming stripped 1 base from V and 3 bases from J, with 10 bases between. As DNA, the CDR3 is TGCGCCAGCAGCTTGCTCCAGGGTGACACCGGGGAGCTGTTTTTT. Amino acids: CASSLLQGDTGELFF.

The chain has TRBV11-3 and TRBJ2-1; D is possibly TRBD1 (6 bases). Germline V gives CDR1 SGHNT, CDR2 YENEEA. V lost 1 base and J 3 bases, leaving 10 bases between the germline ends. CDR3 length: 15 amino acids. CDR3 sequence: CASSLAGDGYNEQFF. For the CDR3, the DNA is TGTGCCAGCAGCTTAGCAGGGGACGGCTACAATGAGCAGTTCTTC. The complete variable domain, with remaining parts taken from reference TRBV11-3 and TRBJ2-1, reads EAGVVQSPRYKIIEKKQPVAFWCNPISGHNTLYWYLQNLGQGPELLIRYENEEAVDDSQLPKDRFSAERLKGVDSTLKIQPAELGDSAVYLCASSLAGDGYNEQFFGPGTRLTVL.

The chain has TRBV29-1 and TRBJ2-7, with D possibly being TRBD2 (5 bases). The germline V and J ends were trimmed by 7 bases and 3 bases, with 13 bases remaining between them. There are 12 residues in the CDR3. Germline values: CDR1 SQVTM, CDR2 ANQGSEA. CDR3 protein: CSARREGYEQYF. Written as DNA, the CDR3 is TGCAGCGCCCGCCGCGAGGGCTACGAGCAGTACTTC.

The rearrangement uses TRBV11-2 and TRBJ2-5, with 7 bases aligning to TRBD2. Germline CDR1 SGHAT, CDR2 FQNNGV. V lost 3 bases, J lost 4 bases, and 5 bases stayed unmatched. The CDR3 runs to 14 residues. CDR3 loop: CASSFFGGGETQYF. In DNA form, the CDR3 reads TGTGCCAGCAGCTTTTTTGGGGGGGGAGAGACCCAGTACTTC.

This chain connects TRBV6-1 to TRBJ2-3; 7 nucleotides match TRBD2. The CDR3 runs 16 residues. In germline, CDR1 is MNHNS, CDR2 SASEGT. With 1 base clipped from V and 2 bases from J, the junction kept 6 bases outside the gene matches. The CDR3 DNA reads TGTGCCAGCAGTGAAGGTGGGACTACTTCCACAGATACGCAGTATTTT. As protein: CASSEGGTTSTDTQYF.

The chain recombines TRBV24-1 with TRBJ2-1, with 9 bases aligning to TRBD1. The ends lost 4 bases at V and 8 bases at J; junction bases unmatched: 5. Germline CDR1 KGHDR, CDR2 SFDVKD. The length of the CDR3 is 14 residues. The CDR3 coding sequence is TGTGCCACCAGTGACCTCTGGACAGGGGATGAGCAGTTCTTC. It codes for CATSDLWTGDEQFF.

The chain is built from TRBV15 and TRBJ1-5; D might be TRBD1 (6 bases). Germline assignment: CDR1 LNHNV and CDR2 YYDKDF (reference sequence). Trimming stripped 6 bases from V and 5 bases from J, with 17 bases between. The CDR3 covers 15 residues. CDR3 loop: CATSGGGRTYQPQHF. CDR3 DNA sequence: TGTGCCACCAGTGGGGGCGGCAGGACTTATCAGCCCCAGCATTTT.

The chain couples TRBV7-3 to TRBJ2-1; 14 bases are shared with TRBD2. Per germline, CDR1 SGHTA and CDR2 FQGTGA. The CDR3 sequence is 15 residues long. The ends lost 5 bases at V and 9 bases at J; junction bases unmatched: 6. The CDR3 sequence: CASSAGTSGRSEQFF. For the CDR3, the DNA is TGTGCCAGCAGCGCCGGGACTAGCGGGAGAAGTGAGCAGTTCTTC. Full variable domain (rest looked up from reference TRBV7-3 and TRBJ2-1): GAGVSQTPSNKVTEKGKYVELRCDPISGHTALYWYRQSLGQGPEFLIYFQGTGAADDSGLPNDRFFAVRPEGSVSTLKIQRTERGDSAVYLCASSAGTSGRSEQFFGPGTRLTVL.

This clone was seen a few times. Written as DNA, the CDR3 is TGTGCCAGCAGTAGGGACATCACCGGGGAGCTGTTTTTT. Amino acids: CASSRDITGELFF. V and J are TRBV7-9 and TRBJ2-2, with D perhaps TRBD1 (6 bases). Per the germline V gene, CDR1 is SEHNR and CDR2 is FQNEAQ (reference sequence). The V gene lost 6 bases and the J gene lost 4 bases, with 9 bases spanning the gap. The CDR3 has 13 amino acids.